What follows are 21 T cell receptor beta chains derived from one specimen sequenced in a study of CXCR3-negative and CXCR3-positive naive CD8 T cells. Findings and caveats of the study: Hydrophobicity was higher for TRB CDR3s found in CXCR3-positive naive cells than in CXCR3-negative naive cells.

Their cognate antigens are unknown. TRB cDNA libraries were made by UMI-labeled 5' RACE. TCRdb reprocessed the 5' RACE reads, keeping one entry per CDR3 protein, no DNA. The clone table shows some 150,000 distinct CDR3 sequences, with the ten largest holding 0.4% to 0.5%. The sample consisted of naive CXCR3+ CD8+ T cells from blood. Subset: CD45RO-CCR7+CD27+CD95- naive CD8+ T cells expressing CXCR3 (TNR3+). The origin of the receptors is a human donor in good health. Some clones in this sample may be carry-over from other donors' samples.

V usage is TRBV19 and J usage is TRBJ1-5; without DNA, the TCRdb call of TRBD1 cannot be checked. This CDR3 has 15 residues. The germline V gene encodes CDR1 LNHDA and CDR2 SQIVND (reference sequence). CDR3 in amino acids: CASSIGGGINQPQHF.

The V gene is TRBV5-1, the J gene TRBJ2-7. The CDR3 spans 16 residues. From germline, CDR1 is SGHRS and CDR2 YFSETQ. The CDR3 reads CASSVYSDGRGYEQYF.

This chain uses TRBV29-1 with TRBJ2-3; lacking DNA, the TRBD2 call made by TCRdb goes unchecked. The germline V gene encodes CDR1 SQVTM and CDR2 ANQGSEA. This CDR3 has 17 amino acids. CDR3 sequence: CSVERTSGGFSTDTQYF.

The rearrangement links TRBV7-8 to TRBJ2-3; the TRBD2 assignment by TCRdb is unverifiable without DNA. The V gene's germline CDR1 is SGHVS and CDR2 FQNEAQ. The CDR3 runs 16 residues. The CDR3 spells CASNPLAGPGTDTQYF.

The chain employs TRBV5-1 and TRBJ2-1; TCRdb's assignment of TRBD2 cannot be checked, as there is no DNA. The CDR3 spans 17 residues. The germline V gene encodes CDR1 SGHRS and CDR2 YFSETQ. CDR3 loop: CASSLELAGANYNEQFF.

This chain uses TRBV15 with TRBJ2-2; TCRdb indicates TRBD2, and absent DNA this call remains unverified. This CDR3 comprises 17 residues. From germline, CDR1 is LNHNV and CDR2 YYDKDF (reference sequence). CDR3 sequence: CATSRDELAVFTGELFF.

V gene TRBV14 combines with J gene TRBJ2-7. CDR3 length: 13 residues. The germline gives CDR1 SGHDN, CDR2 FVKESK. The CDR3 sequence: CASSQDPGYEQYF.

This chain joins TRBV7-9 and TRBJ2-1; the D call from TCRdb, TRBD2, cannot be confirmed without DNA. This CDR3 spans 15 amino acids. Germline CDR1 reads SEHNR; CDR2 reads FQNEAQ (reference sequence). This CDR3 is CASSLGATSDNEQFF.

This chain links TRBV5-4 with TRBJ2-2. The CDR3 runs to 11 residues. Germline CDR1 SGHNT, CDR2 YYREEE (reference sequence). The CDR3 sequence is CASSVGGELFF.

This chain uses TRBV14 with TRBJ2-7; without DNA, the TCRdb call of TRBD2 cannot be checked. CDR1 SGHDN and CDR2 FVKESK come from the germline V gene. This CDR3 contains 15 residues. CDR3 region: CASSQVAGRYYEQYF.

The genes are TRBV5-1 and TRBJ2-7; TCRdb proposes TRBD1, but this gene call is untestable without DNA. The germline gives CDR1 SGHRS, CDR2 YFSETQ. The CDR3 is made up of 14 amino acids. The CDR3 spells CASSLAQGAQEQYF.

The chain combines TRBV10-1 with TRBJ1-2; TCRdb's D call of TRBD1 is untestable without DNA. From germline, CDR1 is WNHNN and CDR2 SYGVQD (reference sequence). CDR3 length: 21 residues. The CDR3 here is CASRWTPKGAAQGEIDYGYTF.

The chain joins TRBV7-2 to TRBJ2-1. The CDR3 is 17 amino acids. Germline V gene sequence: CDR1 SGHTA, CDR2 FQGNSA. CDR3 protein: CASSLALTITPYNEQFF.

V is TRBV28 and J is TRBJ2-1. This CDR3 spans 13 amino acids. CDR1 and CDR2 from the germline V gene are MDHEN and SYDVKM. The CDR3 is CASSLPMGNEQFF.

The chain carries TRBV4-3 and TRBJ2-2; TCRdb picks TRBD1, but there is no DNA to check that call. Germline V gene lookup returns CDR1 LGHNA and CDR2 YSLEER. This CDR3 is built from 15 residues. The CDR3 loop is CASSQDPIGNGELFF.

The genes are TRBV27 and TRBJ2-7; the D call of TRBD1 rests on TCRdb alone, since no DNA is present to check it. This CDR3 spans 12 amino acids. CDR1 is MNHEY, CDR2 SMNVEV, per germline (reference sequence). This CDR3 reads CASMGGLYEQYF.

The rearrangement joins TRBV29-1 to TRBJ2-7; TCRdb picks TRBD1, but there is no DNA to check that call. Looked up from germline, CDR1 is SQVTM and CDR2 is ANQGSEA. The CDR3 length is 14 residues. The CDR3 reads CSVDGAGEPYEQYF.

The chain uses TRBV20-1 and TRBJ1-1; TCRdb proposes TRBD1, but this gene call is untestable without DNA. The length of the CDR3 is 15 residues. Per germline, CDR1 DFQATT and CDR2 SNEGSKA (reference sequence). The CDR3 protein is CSARQTGTGNTEAFF.

The chain couples TRBV28 to TRBJ1-5; TCRdb reports TRBD1, a call that lacks DNA to check it against. Germline CDR1 is MDHEN and CDR2 is SYDVKM. This CDR3 has 15 residues. CDR3 loop: CASSSDRGSNQPQHF.

This chain links TRBV7-9 with TRBJ2-1. Germline V gene sequence: CDR1 SEHNR, CDR2 FQNEAQ (reference sequence). The CDR3 spans 12 residues. The CDR3: CASTEENNEQFF.

The chain joins TRBV5-6 to TRBJ1-1; with no DNA, the TCRdb D assignment of TRBD1 cannot be verified. Germline values: CDR1 SGHDT, CDR2 YYEEEE. This CDR3 is built from 14 residues. The CDR3 loop is CASSPGGGSTEAFF.